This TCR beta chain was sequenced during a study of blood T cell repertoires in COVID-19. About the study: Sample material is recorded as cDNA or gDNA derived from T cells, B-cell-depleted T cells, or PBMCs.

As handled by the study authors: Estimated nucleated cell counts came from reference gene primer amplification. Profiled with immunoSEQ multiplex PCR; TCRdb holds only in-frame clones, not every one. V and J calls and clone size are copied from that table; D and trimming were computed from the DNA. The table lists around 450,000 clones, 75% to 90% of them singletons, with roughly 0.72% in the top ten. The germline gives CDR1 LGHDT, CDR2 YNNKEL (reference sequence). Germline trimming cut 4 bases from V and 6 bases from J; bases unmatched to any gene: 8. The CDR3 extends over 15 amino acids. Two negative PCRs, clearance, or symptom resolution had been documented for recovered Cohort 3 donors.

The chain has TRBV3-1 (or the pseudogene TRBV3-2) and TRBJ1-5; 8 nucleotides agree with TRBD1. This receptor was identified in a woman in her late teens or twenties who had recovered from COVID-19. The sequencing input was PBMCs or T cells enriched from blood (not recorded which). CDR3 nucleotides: TGTGCCAGCAGCCGAACAGGGGGTGAGGGTCAGCCCCAGCATTTT. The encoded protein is CASSRTGGEGQPQHF.